This entry lists 21 T cell receptor beta chains sequenced from one sample in a study of technical replicates of blood from a handful of donors. TCRdb keeps only in-frame clones here, not all; method: immunoSEQ multiplex PCR. The profile shows about 73,000 clones, approximately 90% of them singletons. Specimen: PBMCs. These receptor sequences come from a human donor in good health. Some clones in this sample may be carry-over from other donors' samples.

This chain connects TRBV4-1 to TRBJ2-2; 12 nucleotides agree with TRBD1. Trimming at V came to 4 bases and at J to 6 bases, leaving 15 bases not matched to a gene. The germline V gene encodes CDR1 MGHRA and CDR2 YSYEKL. This CDR3 comprises 19 residues. This chain's CDR3 is CASSPRGGQGAEWAGELFF. CDR3 nucleotides: TGCGCCAGCAGCCCCAGGGGGGGACAGGGGGCGGAATGGGCCGGGGAGCTGTTTTTT.

The genes are TRBV18 and TRBJ2-6; 8 bases agree with TRBD1. In germline, CDR1 is KGHSH, CDR2 LQKENI. J gave up 2 bases and V 2 bases, and 17 bases lay outside the gene matches. CDR3 length equals 21 residues. DNA for the CDR3: TGTGCCAGCTCACCAAACCTCATGTCACCCATACAGGGGGCTGGGGCCAACGTCCTGACTTTC. Residues: CASSPNLMSPIQGAGANVLTF.

V usage is TRBV18 and J usage is TRBJ1-2; 11 nucleotides agree with TRBD1. This CDR3 is 13 amino acids long. The junction had 5 bases not matched to a gene; V was cut back by 6 bases and J by 8 bases. Germline V lookup: CDR1 KGHSH, CDR2 LQKENI. CDR3 protein: CASSPGQGVGYTF. DNA for the CDR3: TGTGCCAGCTCCCCGGGACAGGGGGTAGGCTACACCTTC.

The chain joins TRBV21-1 to TRBJ1-6; TRBD1 is the table's D call and was not checked against the DNA. TRBV21-1 is given as a pseudogene. The CDR3 runs 14 residues. CDR3 nucleotides: TGTGCCAGCAGCAACAGGGGCCATGGATCACCCCTCCACTTT. This codes for CASSNRGHGSPLHF.

The genes are TRBV5-1 and TRBJ2-1; perhaps TRBD2 as D (7 bases). Per germline, CDR1 SGHRS and CDR2 YFSETQ. The V and J ends lost 2 bases and 6 bases respectively, with 15 bases between them. The CDR3 length is 15 residues. The CDR3 loop reads CASSFGGGLRNEQFF. In nucleotides, the CDR3 is TGCGCCAGCAGCTTTGGGGGGGGGCTGCGCAATGAGCAGTTCTTC. Supplemented by reference TRBV5-1 and TRBJ2-1, the full variable domain reads KAGVTQTPRYLIKTRGQQVTLSCSPISGHRSVSWYQQTPGQGLQFLFEYFSETQRNKGNFPGRFSGRQFSNSRSEMNVSTLELGDSALYLCASSFGGGLRNEQFFGPGTRLTVL.

The CDR3 loop reads CASSSWAGNSPLHF. In DNA, the CDR3 is TGTGCCAGCTCCTCTTGGGCAGGGAATTCACCCCTCCACTTT. This chain links TRBV5-4 with TRBJ1-6; possible D gene TRBD1, 5 bases. Germline loops: CDR1 SGHNT, CDR2 YYREEE (reference sequence). Trimming stripped 7 bases from V and 7 bases from J, with 15 bases between. The CDR3 contains 14 residues. Full variable domain (outside the CDR3, taken from reference TRBV5-4 and TRBJ1-6): ETGVTQSPTHLIKTRGQQVTLRCSSQSGHNTVSWYQQALGQGPQFIFQYYREEENGRGNFPPRFSGLQFPNYSSELNVNALELDDSALYLCASSSWAGNSPLHFGNGTRLTVT.

The chain recombines TRBV5-6 with TRBJ1-6; the D gene is possibly TRBD1 (6 bases). V gave up 4 bases and J gave up 13 bases, with 12 bases separating them. The CDR3 is 12 residues long. Germline lookup yields CDR1 SGHDT and CDR2 YYEEEE. CDR3 in DNA: TGTGCCAGCAGCCTTCAGGGGTCCCCCCTCCACTTT. Translated: CASSLQGSPLHF.

The chain is built from TRBV2 and TRBJ2-2; 7 positions agree with TRBD1. The trim removed 2 bases at V and 6 bases at J, leaving 6 bases unmatched. The CDR3 extends over 15 amino acids. The germline V gene has CDR1 SNHLY and CDR2 FYNNEI. The CDR3 protein is CASSEIQGVSGELFF. CDR3 coding DNA: TGTGCCAGCAGTGAAATTCAGGGGGTGTCCGGGGAGCTGTTTTTT.

This clone appeared once. The V and J genes are TRBV7-2 and TRBJ1-5, with unresolved D. This CDR3 contains 14 residues. CDR1 SGHTA and CDR2 FQGNSA come from the germline V gene. V was pared by 6 bases and J by 2 bases, with 11 bases between. The CDR3 reads CASRNTNGNQPQHF. DNA of the CDR3: TGTGCCAGCAGAAACACCAATGGCAATCAGCCCCAGCATTTT.

V usage is TRBV10-1 and J usage is TRBJ1-3, with D maybe TRBD1 (5 bases). CDR3 size: 13 residues. The germline CDR1 and CDR2 sequences are WNHNN and SYGVQD (reference sequence). Trimming removed 3 bases from V and 5 bases from J, with 8 bases in between. CDR3 DNA: TGCGCCAGCAGTGATGCAGGGCGAAACACCATATATTTT. Amino acids: CASSDAGRNTIYF.

J is TRBJ2-7 and V is TRBV2, with 9 nucleotides matching TRBD2. CDR1 and CDR2 from the germline V gene are SNHLY and FYNNEI. This CDR3 contains 14 residues. The J segment lost 0 bases and the V segment lost 6 bases, leaving 3 bases of the junction unmatched. The CDR3 bases are TGTGCCAGCAGGACTAGCGGTAGCTCCTACGAGCAGTACTTC. Protein sequence: CASRTSGSSYEQYF.

V and J are TRBV5-1 and TRBJ1-3, with 9 bases aligning to TRBD1. This CDR3 spans 16 amino acids. V lost 4 bases, J lost 4 bases, and 9 bases stayed unmatched. Germline values: CDR1 SGHRS, CDR2 YFSETQ. The CDR3 DNA follows: TGCGCCAGCAGCCCCCGGACAGGGGCGCAAGGAAACACCATATATTTT. It is translated as CASSPRTGAQGNTIYF.

The chain employs TRBV18 and TRBJ2-7; 8 bases align to TRBD2. V was clipped by 3 bases and J by 6 bases; unmatched bases: 10. The CDR3 totals 15 residues. The germline V gene encodes CDR1 KGHSH and CDR2 LQKENI. The CDR3 region is CASSPTLLAGPEQYF. CDR3 sequence (DNA): TGTGCCAGCTCACCCACACTCTTAGCGGGACCCGAGCAGTACTTC.

This chain links TRBV10-3 with TRBJ2-7; no clear D. The CDR3 has 13 amino acids. The V gene's germline CDR1 is ENHRY and CDR2 SYGVKD. Trimming left V 4 bases short and J 4 bases short, with 11 bases between. The CDR3 DNA follows: TGTGCCATCAGTGTTGGGCAGCTATACGAGCAGTACTTC. Protein product: CAISVGQLYEQYF.

The chain links TRBV9 to TRBJ2-3; 11 bases line up with TRBD1. Germline V gene lookup returns CDR1 SGDLS and CDR2 YYNGEE. V lost 4 bases and J lost 7; bases outside the gene matches: 8. This CDR3 comprises 15 residues. For the CDR3, the DNA is TGTGCCAGCAGCCCCGGGACAGGGGGGCTGAATACGCAGTATTTT. Amino acids: CASSPGTGGLNTQYF.

The chain combines TRBV7-3 with TRBJ2-2, with D unclear. V lost 5 bases to trimming and J lost 6 bases, with 13 bases between them. Germline V gene sequence: CDR1 SGHTA, CDR2 FQGTGA. The length of the CDR3 is 14 residues. This chain's CDR3 is CASSPNRRSGELFF. Here the CDR3 DNA reads TGTGCCAGCAGCCCTAACAGACGGTCCGGGGAGCTGTTTTTT.

The chain has TRBV7-2 and TRBJ2-1; D is unclear. Germline V gene sequence: CDR1 SGHTA, CDR2 FQGNSA. This CDR3 comprises 15 residues. Trimming took 1 base from V and 6 from J, leaving 13 bases between them. CDR3 nucleotide sequence: TGTGCCAGCAGCTTAGGGCTAGGCACGGGCAATGAGCAGTTCTTC. This encodes CASSLGLGTGNEQFF.

The chain combines TRBV27 with TRBJ2-5, with D possibly being TRBD1 (6 bases). The CDR3 totals 15 residues. CDR1 and CDR2 from the germline V gene are MNHEY and SMNVEV (reference sequence). V lost 3 bases and J 2 bases, leaving 13 bases between the germline ends. The DNA of the CDR3 is TGTGCCAGCAGTTTTTCTCCAGGGGCTCAAGAGACCCAGTACTTC. Its translation is CASSFSPGAQETQYF.

This chain links TRBV6-5 with TRBJ2-7; D is possibly TRBD1 (6 bases). The CDR3 has 15 amino acids. V lost 2 bases, J lost 7 bases, and 18 bases lay in between. The V gene's germline CDR1 is MNHEY and CDR2 SVGAGI. This CDR3 reads CASSYRGTRLQEQYF. In DNA, the CDR3 is TGTGCCAGCAGTTACCGAGGGACACGTCTTCAAGAGCAGTACTTC.

This clone has just one count. V usage is TRBV27 and J usage is TRBJ1-1; TRBD1 aligns across 7 bases. In germline, CDR1 is MNHEY, CDR2 SMNVEV (reference sequence). The CDR3 runs to 15 residues. The trim removed 6 bases at V and 2 bases at J, leaving 9 bases unmatched. CDR3 residues: CASRAETGYNTEAFF. The DNA for the CDR3 is TGTGCCAGCAGGGCAGAGACAGGGTACAACACTGAAGCTTTCTTT.

This clone was observed once. The chain recombines TRBV4-1 with TRBJ1-1; 9 nucleotides agree with TRBD1. CDR1 and CDR2 (germline): MGHRA, YSYEKL. J lost 0 bases, V lost 3 bases, and 11 bases had no gene match. The CDR3 sequence is 18 residues long. The CDR3 region is CASSQGTGYAYMNTEAFF. For the CDR3, the DNA is TGCGCCAGCAGCCAGGGGACAGGGTACGCCTACATGAACACTGAAGCTTTCTTT.